These 13 T cell receptor beta chains share one sample of origin, sequenced in a study of CD8 T cells in Susac syndrome. An amount of RNA that ranged from roughly 0.45 to 1 ug was reverse transcribed with random hexamers. TCRdb passed the immunoSEQ multiplex PCR reads through MiXCR, listing each CDR3 protein once. The sample contains under 200,000 distinct CDR3 sequences, around nine tenths of which appear only once. The sequenced sample consisted of CD4+ T cells from PBMCs. All receptors come from a human donor with Susac syndrome.

J is TRBJ1-1 and V is TRBV12-3 or TRBV12-4; tentative D call: TRBD1 (6 bases). The CDR3 contains 12 residues. V was trimmed by 7 bases and J by 4 bases, leaving 10 bases between them. In DNA, the CDR3 is TGTGCCAGCACTACAGGGTTCACTGAAGCTTTCTTT. Protein sequence: CASTTGFTEAFF.

This chain links TRBV20-1 with TRBJ2-3; the match to TRBD2 covers 8 bases. Germline CDR1 is DFQATT and CDR2 is SNEGSKA (reference sequence). This CDR3 spans 13 amino acids. V shed 5 bases and J 2 bases; nucleotides not matched to a gene: 3. CDR3 in DNA: TGCAGTGCTTTCGGGGGGGCCACAGATACGCAGTATTTT. It codes for CSAFGGATDTQYF.

This clonotype was observed a single time. The V gene is TRBV2, the J gene TRBJ2-7; TRBD2 matches 10 bases. The germline V gene has CDR1 SNHLY and CDR2 FYNNEI. V trimming: 7 bases; J trimming: 4 bases; junction bases outside the gene matches: 7. The CDR3 loop spans 14 amino acids. DNA for the CDR3: TGTGCCAGCAAAACTAGCGGGACTGCTTACGAGCAGTACTTC. The encoded protein is CASKTSGTAYEQYF. The full variable domain, its missing parts supplied by reference TRBV2 and TRBJ2-7, is EPEVTQTPSHQVTQMGQEVILRCVPISNHLYFYWYRQILGQKVEFLVSFYNNEISEKSEIFDDQFSVERPDGSNFTLKIRSTKLEDSAMYFCASKTSGTAYEQYFGPGTRLTVT.

The chain carries TRBV18 and TRBJ2-5; the D gene is possibly TRBD2 (6 bases). Germline loops: CDR1 KGHSH, CDR2 LQKENI. V lost 3 bases to trimming and J lost 3 bases, with 20 bases between them. This CDR3 has 17 residues. The CDR3 bases are TGTGCCAGCTCACCCCCGAATCTAGCGATACTCAAAGAGACCCAGTACTTC. Protein sequence: CASSPPNLAILKETQYF.

The rearrangement links TRBV18 to TRBJ2-3; 8 bases map to TRBD1. V shed 3 bases, J shed 1 base, and the junction held 6 bases outside the gene matches. The length of the CDR3 is 16 residues. CDR1 KGHSH and CDR2 LQKENI come from the germline V gene. Here the CDR3 DNA reads TGTGCCAGCTCACCGAAAGGACAGGGAGGCACAGATACGCAGTATTTT. It specifies CASSPKGQGGTDTQYF.

J is TRBJ2-2 and V is TRBV2, with 10 bases lining up with TRBD1. Trimming removed 6 bases from V and 7 bases from J; junction bases left unmatched: 8. This CDR3 has 15 amino acids. Germline V gene lookup returns CDR1 SNHLY and CDR2 FYNNEI. The chain's CDR3 is CASRPGQGLSGELFF. The DNA for the CDR3 is TGTGCCAGCAGACCGGGACAGGGGTTGAGCGGGGAGCTGTTTTTT.

The chain recombines TRBV6-1 with TRBJ2-7; 7 bases align to TRBD1. V gave up 4 bases and J gave up 0 bases; unmatched junction bases: 3. Germline CDR1 is MNHNS and CDR2 is SASEGT. This CDR3 region has 14 residues. The CDR3 is CASSADRTSYEQYF. The CDR3 nucleotides read TGTGCCAGCAGTGCGGACAGGACCTCCTACGAGCAGTACTTC.

The chain couples TRBV5-4 to TRBJ1-2; no firm D call. The germline V gene has CDR1 SGHNT and CDR2 YYREEE (reference sequence). V lost 2 bases, J lost 7 bases, and 12 bases lay in between. The CDR3 has 13 residues. The CDR3 DNA reads as TGTGCCAGCAGCTTCCCGACTGGTCCTGGCTACACCTTC. Its translation is CASSFPTGPGYTF.

The V gene is TRBV12-3 or TRBV12-4, the J gene TRBJ2-7; D possibly matches TRBD1 or TRBD2 (5 bases each). The CDR3 runs to 15 residues. V lost 6 bases, J lost 6 bases, and 21 bases lay in between. The CDR3 is CASRSQGPAGGEQYF. Here the CDR3 DNA reads TGTGCCAGCAGATCTCAGGGACCCGCAGGTGGCGAGCAGTACTTC.

This sequence joins TRBV20-1 and TRBJ2-1; either TRBD1 or TRBD2 may supply D (6 bases each). This CDR3 region has 15 residues. V lost 0 bases to trimming and J lost 8 bases, with 17 bases between them. Germline CDR1 reads DFQATT; CDR2 reads SNEGSKA (reference sequence). The CDR3 protein is CSARDESGGQDEQFF. CDR3 sequence (DNA): TGCAGTGCTAGAGATGAATCCGGGGGCCAAGATGAGCAGTTCTTC.

The J gene is TRBJ1-5, the V gene TRBV19; D possibly corresponds to TRBD1 (5 bases). The CDR3 sequence is 13 residues long. Germline CDR1 is LNHDA and CDR2 is SQIVND (reference sequence). V shed 5 bases and J shed 7 bases, with 12 bases lying between them. CDR3 protein: CASSGQGIQPQHF. In DNA form, the CDR3 reads TGTGCCAGTAGTGGGCAGGGCATACAGCCCCAGCATTTT.

This sequence joins TRBV10-3 and TRBJ1-4; TRBD1 matches 9 bases. The V gene's germline CDR1 is ENHRY and CDR2 SYGVKD. J gave up 6 bases and V 6 bases, and 5 bases lay outside the gene matches. CDR3 length equals 14 residues. The CDR3 here is CAISGTGKDEKLFF. For the CDR3, the DNA is TGTGCCATCAGCGGGACAGGGAAGGATGAAAAACTGTTTTTT.

The chain recombines TRBV7-3 with TRBJ2-1; 11 bases agree with TRBD1. V lost 3 bases and J lost 7; bases outside the gene matches: 8. The CDR3 is 16 residues long. Per the germline V gene, CDR1 is SGHTA and CDR2 is FQGTGA. The CDR3 coding sequence is TGTGCCAGCAGCTTTAACTCCGGGACAGGGGGAAATGAGCAGTTCTTC. It encodes CASSFNSGTGGNEQFF.